This TCR beta chain derives from a study of patients and donors after allogeneic stem cell transplantation. One entry per CDR3 protein results from TCRdb running MiXCR on the RT-PCR reads. The profile covers 800,000 to 1,000,000 distinct CDR3 sequences, with under 20% appearing a single time and roughly 6.4% taken by the ten largest. There are a few counts of this clonotype. This receptor was identified in a human donor who was either an allogeneic HSCT recipient or a stem cell or donor lymphocyte infusion donor (not recorded which). It is not recorded whose cells these are; they may come from a transplant donor. Sequenced material: blood, either unsorted or a sorted T cell fraction (not recorded which).

The CDR3 loop reads CSVEGGVLRTDTQYF. The CDR3 DNA sequence: TGCAGCGTTGAAGGGGGGGTCTTACGCACAGATACGCAGTATTTT. The chain uses TRBV29-1 and TRBJ2-3; tentative D call: TRBD2 (6 bases). In germline, CDR1 is SQVTM, CDR2 ANQGSEA. The ends were cut back, 1 base at V and 1 base at J, with 12 bases in the middle. This CDR3 is built from 15 residues.